This T cell receptor beta chain was retrieved from a study of cytomegalovirus exposure and HLA in healthy donors. This CDR3 is 17 amino acids long. The germline CDR1 and CDR2 sequences are MDHEN and SYDVKM. Losses at the gene ends were 1 base for V and 4 bases for J; bases not matched to a gene: 8. Study-level findings and limits: Later analysis associated a missense DCLRE1C variant with TCR beta V- and J-gene trimming. The CMV antigen specificity of a few CMV-associated chains was confirmed through in vitro analysis.

With regard to this clone: Antigen: not known.

PCR used 60 Vbeta primers and 13 Jbeta primers. TCRdb's table, derived via immunoSEQ multiplex PCR, lists solely in-frame clones and lacks some. The table has 180,000 or so clones, more than 70% seen once; the top ten hold about 7.7%. This rearrangement joins TRBV28 to TRBJ2-3; TRBD2 matches at 10 bases. This sequence originates from a woman in her forties in good health and CMV-seropositive. The material sequenced was PBMCs. The CDR3 region has the DNA TGTGCCAGCAGTTTATACTCTAGCGGGAGATTTCCAGATACGCAGTATTTT. This encodes CASSLYSSGRFPDTQYF.